Listed below are T cell receptor beta chains from one sample, sequenced in a study of blood T cell repertoires in COVID-19. Assay used: immunoSEQ multiplex PCR; TCRdb lists only in-frame clones, some missing. Among 190,000 or so clones listed, approximately 85% were seen once. The sample was PBMCs or T cells enriched from blood (not recorded which). The receptors come from a woman in her 30s who had recovered from COVID-19. Each CDR3 is given with its conserved first and last residue. The order of the fields is J gene, clone size, V gene, D gene, CDR3 protein, CDR3 DNA. The D gene is left open where the match is weak. Clone size is not always given. Where it is, it says once, few, many or a class for expanded clones.

TRBJ1-5 NA TRBV28 NA CASSRGGNTQPQHF TGTGCCAGCAGCCGAGGGGGTAACACCCAGCCCCAGCATTTT
TRBJ1-5 NA TRBV19 NA CASRTMGGSNQPQHF TGTGCCAGTCGCACCATGGGGGGATCGAATCAGCCCCAGCATTTT
TRBJ2-7 NA TRBV27 NA CASSRTGNSYEQYF TGTGCCAGCAGCCGAACAGGGAATTCCTACGAGCAGTACTTC
TRBJ2-2 NA TRBV7-9 TRBD2 CASSSRLAGEAGELFF TGTGCCAGCAGCTCAAGACTAGCGGGAGAGGCCGGGGAGCTGTTTTTT
TRBJ2-1 once TRBV7-9 NA CASEGSYNEQFF TGTGCCAGCGAGGGCTCCTACAATGAGCAGTTCTTC
TRBJ2-1 NA TRBV18 NA CASSPASYNEQFF TGTGCCAGCTCACCGGCCTCCTACAATGAGCAGTTCTTC
TRBJ1-2 once TRBV4-2 TRBD1 CASSHNRQGSFGYTF TGTGCCAGCAGCCACAATCGACAGGGGAGTTTTGGCTACACCTTC
TRBJ2-7 NA TRBV5-4 NA CASSFGGDEQYF TGTGCCAGCAGCTTCGGGGGTGACGAGCAGTACTTC
TRBJ1-3 few TRBV4-1 NA CASSQLRGSGNTIYF TGCGCCAGCAGCCAACTAAGGGGATCTGGAAACACCATATATTTT
TRBJ2-1 NA TRBV9 TRBD2 CASSLPIGTSGISGYNEQFF TGTGCCAGCAGCCTCCCAATTGGGACTAGCGGGATATCTGGTTACAATGAGCAGTTCTTC
TRBJ2-5 NA TRBV18 TRBD2 CASSPNQASGSGETQYF TGTGCCAGCTCACCAAATCAGGCTAGCGGGAGTGGGGAGACCCAGTACTTC
TRBJ1-2 NA TRBV20-1 NA CSASSDSRGGYTF TGCAGTGCTAGTTCCGACTCCAGAGGTGGCTACACCTTC
TRBJ2-1 NA TRBV5-1 NA CASSPTPERAYNEQFF TGCGCCAGCAGCCCGACTCCGGAGAGGGCCTACAATGAGCAGTTCTTC
TRBJ2-7 NA TRBV7-9 NA CASGQVGWYEQYF TGTGCCAGCGGTCAGGTGGGTTGGTACGAGCAGTACTTC
TRBJ2-1 NA TRBV14 NA CASGRWGDNEQFF TGTGCCAGCGGGCGTTGGGGGGACAATGAGCAGTTCTTC
TRBJ2-3 NA TRBV18 NA CASSPRDLLQSTDTQYF TGTGCCAGCTCACCCCGGGATTTGCTCCAGAGCACAGATACGCAGTATTTT
TRBJ2-4 NA TRBV3-1/TRBV3-2 NA CASSTSTGGPKNIQYF TGTGCCAGCAGCACCTCGACAGGCGGGCCCAAAAACATTCAGTACTTC
TRBJ1-3 NA TRBV7-2 TRBD1 CASSLGQGAYTIYF TGTGCCAGCAGCTTAGGCCAGGGGGCTTACACCATATATTTT
TRBJ1-2 NA TRBV25-1 NA CASSPPLAGMFNYGYTF TGTGCCAGCAGCCCACCACTTGCGGGGATGTTCAACTATGGCTACACCTTC
TRBJ2-1 NA TRBV6-2/TRBV6-3 TRBD1 CASSKEPFRDSLYNEQFF TGTGCCAGCAGCAAAGAGCCGTTCCGGGACAGTCTTTACAATGAGCAGTTCTTC
TRBJ2-7 NA TRBV28 NA CASSLFGGNYEQYF TGTGCCAGCAGTTTATTCGGCGGGAACTACGAGCAGTACTTC
TRBJ1-4 few TRBV28 TRBD1 CASSRDRGNDYEKLFF TGTGCCAGCAGTCGTGACAGGGGGAATGATTATGAAAAACTGTTTTTT
TRBJ1-6 NA TRBV6-5 TRBD1 CASSYTGQASNSPLHF TGTGCCAGCAGCTACACGGGACAGGCTTCTAATTCACCCCTCCACTTT
TRBJ2-1 NA TRBV28 TRBD1 CASSLSGQGTREQFF TGTGCCAGCAGTTTATCGGGACAGGGGACCCGTGAGCAGTTCTTC
TRBJ2-5 NA TRBV24-1 NA CATSDLQGSGRETQYF TGTGCCACCAGTGATTTGCAGGGGTCCGGGAGGGAGACCCAGTACTTC
TRBJ2-1 NA TRBV4-1 NA CASSQAPVLEQFF TGCGCCAGCAGCCAAGCCCCTGTTCTTGAGCAGTTCTTC